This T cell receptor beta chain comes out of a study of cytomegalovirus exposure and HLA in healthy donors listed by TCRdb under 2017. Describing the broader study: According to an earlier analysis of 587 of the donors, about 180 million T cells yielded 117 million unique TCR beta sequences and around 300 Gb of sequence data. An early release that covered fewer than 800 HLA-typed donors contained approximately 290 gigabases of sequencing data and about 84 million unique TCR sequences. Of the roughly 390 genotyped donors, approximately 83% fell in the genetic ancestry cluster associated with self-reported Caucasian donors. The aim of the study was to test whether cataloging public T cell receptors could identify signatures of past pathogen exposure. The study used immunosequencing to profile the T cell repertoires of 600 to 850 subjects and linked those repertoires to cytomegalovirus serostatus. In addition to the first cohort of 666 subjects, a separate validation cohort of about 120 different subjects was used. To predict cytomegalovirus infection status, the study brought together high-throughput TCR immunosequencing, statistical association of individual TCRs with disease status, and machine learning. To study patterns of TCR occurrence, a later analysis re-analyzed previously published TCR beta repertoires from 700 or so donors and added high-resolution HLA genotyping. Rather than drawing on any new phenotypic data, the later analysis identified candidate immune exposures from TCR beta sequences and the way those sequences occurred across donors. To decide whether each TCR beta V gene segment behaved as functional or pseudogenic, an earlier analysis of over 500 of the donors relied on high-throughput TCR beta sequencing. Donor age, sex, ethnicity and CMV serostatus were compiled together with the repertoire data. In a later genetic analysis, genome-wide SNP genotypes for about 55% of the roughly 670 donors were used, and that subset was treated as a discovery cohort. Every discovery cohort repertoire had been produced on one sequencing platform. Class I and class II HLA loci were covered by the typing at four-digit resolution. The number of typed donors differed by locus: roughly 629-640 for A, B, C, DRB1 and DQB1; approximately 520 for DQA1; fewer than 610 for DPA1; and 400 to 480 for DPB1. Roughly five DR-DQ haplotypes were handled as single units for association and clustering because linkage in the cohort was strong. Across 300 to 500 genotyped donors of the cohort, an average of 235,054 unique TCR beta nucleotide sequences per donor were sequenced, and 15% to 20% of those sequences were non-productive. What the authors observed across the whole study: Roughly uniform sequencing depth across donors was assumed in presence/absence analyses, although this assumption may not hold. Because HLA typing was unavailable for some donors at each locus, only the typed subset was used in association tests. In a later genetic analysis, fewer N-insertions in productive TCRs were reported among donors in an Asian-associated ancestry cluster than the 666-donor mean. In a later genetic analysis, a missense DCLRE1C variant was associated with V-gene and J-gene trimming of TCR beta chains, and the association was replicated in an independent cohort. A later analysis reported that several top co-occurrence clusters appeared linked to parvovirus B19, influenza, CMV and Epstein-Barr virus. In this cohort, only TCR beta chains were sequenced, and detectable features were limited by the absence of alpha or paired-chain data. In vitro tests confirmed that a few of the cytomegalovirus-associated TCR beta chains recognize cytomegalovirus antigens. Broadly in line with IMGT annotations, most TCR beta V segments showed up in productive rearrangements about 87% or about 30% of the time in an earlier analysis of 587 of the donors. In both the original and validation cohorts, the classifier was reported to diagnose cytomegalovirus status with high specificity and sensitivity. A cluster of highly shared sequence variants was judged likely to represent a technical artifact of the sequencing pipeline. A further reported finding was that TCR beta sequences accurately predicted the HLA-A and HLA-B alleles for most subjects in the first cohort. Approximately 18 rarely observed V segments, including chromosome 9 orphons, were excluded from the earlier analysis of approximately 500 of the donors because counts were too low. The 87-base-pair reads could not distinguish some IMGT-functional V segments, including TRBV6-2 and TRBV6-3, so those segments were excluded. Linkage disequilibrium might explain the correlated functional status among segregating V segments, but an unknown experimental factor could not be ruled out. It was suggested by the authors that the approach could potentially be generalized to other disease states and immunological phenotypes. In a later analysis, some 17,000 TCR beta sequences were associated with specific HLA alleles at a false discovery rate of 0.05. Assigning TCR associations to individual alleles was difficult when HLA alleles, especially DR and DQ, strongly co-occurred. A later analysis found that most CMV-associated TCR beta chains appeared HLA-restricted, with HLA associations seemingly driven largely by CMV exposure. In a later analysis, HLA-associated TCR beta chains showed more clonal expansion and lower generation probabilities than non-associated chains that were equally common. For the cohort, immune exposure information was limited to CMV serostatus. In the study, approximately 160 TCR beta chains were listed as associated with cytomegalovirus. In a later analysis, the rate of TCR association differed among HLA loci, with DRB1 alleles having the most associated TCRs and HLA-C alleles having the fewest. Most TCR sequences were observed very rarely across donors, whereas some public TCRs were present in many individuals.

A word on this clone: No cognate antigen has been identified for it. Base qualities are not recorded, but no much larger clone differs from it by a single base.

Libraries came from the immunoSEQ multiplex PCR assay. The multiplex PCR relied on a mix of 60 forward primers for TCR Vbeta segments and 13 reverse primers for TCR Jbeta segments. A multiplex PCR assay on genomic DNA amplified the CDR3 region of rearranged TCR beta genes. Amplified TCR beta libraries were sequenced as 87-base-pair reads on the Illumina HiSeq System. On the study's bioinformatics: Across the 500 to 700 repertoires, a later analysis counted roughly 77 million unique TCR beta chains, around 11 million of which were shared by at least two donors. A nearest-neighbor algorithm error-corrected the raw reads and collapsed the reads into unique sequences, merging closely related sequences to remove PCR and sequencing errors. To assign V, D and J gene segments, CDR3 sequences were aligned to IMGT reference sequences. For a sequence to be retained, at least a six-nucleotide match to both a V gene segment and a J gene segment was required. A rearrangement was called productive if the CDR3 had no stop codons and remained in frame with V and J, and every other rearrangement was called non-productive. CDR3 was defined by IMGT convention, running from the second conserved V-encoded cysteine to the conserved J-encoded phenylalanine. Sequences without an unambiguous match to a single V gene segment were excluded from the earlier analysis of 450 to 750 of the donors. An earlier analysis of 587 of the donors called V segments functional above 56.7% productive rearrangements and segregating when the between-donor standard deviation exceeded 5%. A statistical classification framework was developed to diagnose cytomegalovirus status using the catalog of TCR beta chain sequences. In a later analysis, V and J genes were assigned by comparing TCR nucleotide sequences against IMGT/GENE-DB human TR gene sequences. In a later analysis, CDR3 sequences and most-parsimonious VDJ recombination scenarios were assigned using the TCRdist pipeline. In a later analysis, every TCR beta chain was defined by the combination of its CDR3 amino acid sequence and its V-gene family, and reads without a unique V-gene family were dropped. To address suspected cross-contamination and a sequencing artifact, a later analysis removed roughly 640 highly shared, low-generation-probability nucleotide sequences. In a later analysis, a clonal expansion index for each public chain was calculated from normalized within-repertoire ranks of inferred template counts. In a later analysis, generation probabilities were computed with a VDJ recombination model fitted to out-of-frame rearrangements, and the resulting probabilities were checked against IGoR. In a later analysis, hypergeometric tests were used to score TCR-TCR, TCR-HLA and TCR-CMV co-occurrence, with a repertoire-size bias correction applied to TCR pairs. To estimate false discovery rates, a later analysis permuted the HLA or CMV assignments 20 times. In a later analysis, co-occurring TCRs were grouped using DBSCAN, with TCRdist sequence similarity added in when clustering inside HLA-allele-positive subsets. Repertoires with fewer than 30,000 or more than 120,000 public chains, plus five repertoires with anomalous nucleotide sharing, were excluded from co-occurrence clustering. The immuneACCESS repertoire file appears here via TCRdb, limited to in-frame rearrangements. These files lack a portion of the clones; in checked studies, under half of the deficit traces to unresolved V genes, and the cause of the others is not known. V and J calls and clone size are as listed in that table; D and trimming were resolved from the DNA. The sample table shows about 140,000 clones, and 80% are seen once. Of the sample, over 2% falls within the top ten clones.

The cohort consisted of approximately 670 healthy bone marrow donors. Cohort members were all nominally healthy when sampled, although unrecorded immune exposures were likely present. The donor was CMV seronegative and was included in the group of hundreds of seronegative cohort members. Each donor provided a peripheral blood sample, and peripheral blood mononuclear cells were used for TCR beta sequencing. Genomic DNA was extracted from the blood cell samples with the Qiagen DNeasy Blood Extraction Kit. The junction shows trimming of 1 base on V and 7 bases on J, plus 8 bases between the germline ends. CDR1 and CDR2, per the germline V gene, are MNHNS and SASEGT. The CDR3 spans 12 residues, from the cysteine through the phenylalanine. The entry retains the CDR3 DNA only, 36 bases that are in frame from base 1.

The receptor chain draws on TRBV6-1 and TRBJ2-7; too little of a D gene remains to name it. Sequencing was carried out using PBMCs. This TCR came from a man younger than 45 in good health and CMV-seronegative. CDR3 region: CASSEVGLEQYF. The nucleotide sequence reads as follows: TGTGCCAGCAGTGAAGTCGGTTTGGAGCAGTACTTC.